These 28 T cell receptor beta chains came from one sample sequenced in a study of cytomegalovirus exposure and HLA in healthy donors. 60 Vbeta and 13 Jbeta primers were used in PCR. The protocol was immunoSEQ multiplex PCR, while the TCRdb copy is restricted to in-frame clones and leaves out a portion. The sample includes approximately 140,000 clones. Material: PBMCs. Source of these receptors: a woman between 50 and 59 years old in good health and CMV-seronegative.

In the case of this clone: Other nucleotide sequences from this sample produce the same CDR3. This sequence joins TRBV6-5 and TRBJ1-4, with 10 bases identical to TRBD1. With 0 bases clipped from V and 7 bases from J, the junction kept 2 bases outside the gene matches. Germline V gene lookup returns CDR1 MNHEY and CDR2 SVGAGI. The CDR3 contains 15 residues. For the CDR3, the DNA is TGTGCCAGCAGTTACTCCGGGACAGGGGTTGAAAAACTGTTTTTT. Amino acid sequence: CASSYSGTGVEKLFF.

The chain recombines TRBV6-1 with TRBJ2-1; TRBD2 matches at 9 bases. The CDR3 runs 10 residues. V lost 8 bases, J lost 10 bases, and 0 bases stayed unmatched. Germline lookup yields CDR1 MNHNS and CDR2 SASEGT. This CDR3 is CASGLAEQFF. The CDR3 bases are TGTGCCAGCGGACTAGCGGAGCAGTTCTTC.

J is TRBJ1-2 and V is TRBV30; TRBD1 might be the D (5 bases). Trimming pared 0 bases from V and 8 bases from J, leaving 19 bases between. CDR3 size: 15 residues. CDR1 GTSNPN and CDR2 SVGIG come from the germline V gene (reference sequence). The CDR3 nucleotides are TGTGCCTGGAGTGTGGGTGGGGGGAACAATTTGGGCTACACCTTC. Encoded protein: CAWSVGGGNNLGYTF. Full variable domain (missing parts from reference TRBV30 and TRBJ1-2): SQTIHQWPATLVQPVGSPLSLECTVEGTSNPNLYWYRQAAGRGLQLLFYSVGIGQISSEVPQNLSASRPQDRQFILSSKKLLLSDSGFYLCAWSVGGGNNLGYTFGSGTRLTVV.

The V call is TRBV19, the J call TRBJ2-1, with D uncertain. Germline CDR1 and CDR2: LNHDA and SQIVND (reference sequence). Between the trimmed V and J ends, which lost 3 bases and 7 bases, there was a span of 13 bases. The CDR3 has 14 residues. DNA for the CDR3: TGTGCCAGTAGTATCGGTCGAGATCGGAATGAGCAGTTCTTC. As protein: CASSIGRDRNEQFF.

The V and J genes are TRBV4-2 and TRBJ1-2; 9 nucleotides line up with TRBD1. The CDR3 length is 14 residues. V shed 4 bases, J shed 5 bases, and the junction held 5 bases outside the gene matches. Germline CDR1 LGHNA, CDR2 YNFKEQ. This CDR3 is CASSPRQGGYGYTF. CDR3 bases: TGTGCCAGCAGCCCCCGACAGGGGGGGTATGGCTACACCTTC.

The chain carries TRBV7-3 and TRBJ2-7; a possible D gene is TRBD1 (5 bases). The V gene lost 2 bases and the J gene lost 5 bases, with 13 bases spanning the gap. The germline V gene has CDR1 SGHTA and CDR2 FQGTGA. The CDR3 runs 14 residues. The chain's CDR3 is CASSLSRQKNEQYF. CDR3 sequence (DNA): TGTGCCAGCAGCTTATCGCGACAGAAAAACGAGCAGTACTTC.

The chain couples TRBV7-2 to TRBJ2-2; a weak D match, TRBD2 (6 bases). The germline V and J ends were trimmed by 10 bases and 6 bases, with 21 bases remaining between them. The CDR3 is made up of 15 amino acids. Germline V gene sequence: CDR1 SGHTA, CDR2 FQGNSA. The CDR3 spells CATSLTPGESGELFF. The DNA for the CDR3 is TGTGCCACCTCCCTGACTCCGGGAGAGTCCGGGGAGCTGTTTTTT.

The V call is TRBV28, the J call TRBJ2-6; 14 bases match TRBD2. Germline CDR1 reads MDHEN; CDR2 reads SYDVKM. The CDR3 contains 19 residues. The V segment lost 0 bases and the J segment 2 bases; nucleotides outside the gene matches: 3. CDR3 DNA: TGTGCCAGCAGTTTATGGGGGACTAGCGGGAGCACTGGGGCCAACGTCCTGACTTTC. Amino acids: CASSLWGTSGSTGANVLTF.

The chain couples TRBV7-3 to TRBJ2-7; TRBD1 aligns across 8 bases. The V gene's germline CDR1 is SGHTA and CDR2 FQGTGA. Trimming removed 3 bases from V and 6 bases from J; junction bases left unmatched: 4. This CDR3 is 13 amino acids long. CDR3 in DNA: TGTGCCAGCAGCTTCGACAGGGGTAGCGAGCAGTACTTC. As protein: CASSFDRGSEQYF.

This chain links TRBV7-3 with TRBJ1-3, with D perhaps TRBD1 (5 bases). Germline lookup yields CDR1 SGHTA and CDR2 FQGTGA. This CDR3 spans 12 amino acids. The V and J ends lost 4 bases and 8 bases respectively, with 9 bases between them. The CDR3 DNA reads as TGTGCCAGCAGCTCCGGGGGGGACACCATATATTTT. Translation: CASSSGGDTIYF.

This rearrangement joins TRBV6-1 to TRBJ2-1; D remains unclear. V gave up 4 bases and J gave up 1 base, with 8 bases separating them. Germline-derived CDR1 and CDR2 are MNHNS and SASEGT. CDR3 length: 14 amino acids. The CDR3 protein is CASSASSSYNEQFF. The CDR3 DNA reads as TGTGCCAGCAGTGCGTCTTCTTCCTACAATGAGCAGTTCTTC.

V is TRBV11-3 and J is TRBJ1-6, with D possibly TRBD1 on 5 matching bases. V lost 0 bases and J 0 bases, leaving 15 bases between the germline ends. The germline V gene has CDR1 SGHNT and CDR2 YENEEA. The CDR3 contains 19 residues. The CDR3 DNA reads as TGTGCCAGCAGCTTAGATCTTGACAGATCTAGCTCCTATAATTCACCCCTCCACTTT. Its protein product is CASSLDLDRSSSYNSPLHF. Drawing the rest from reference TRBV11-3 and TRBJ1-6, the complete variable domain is EAGVVQSPRYKIIEKKQPVAFWCNPISGHNTLYWYLQNLGQGPELLIRYENEEAVDDSQLPKDRFSAERLKGVDSTLKIQPAELGDSAVYLCASSLDLDRSSSYNSPLHFGNGTRLTVT.

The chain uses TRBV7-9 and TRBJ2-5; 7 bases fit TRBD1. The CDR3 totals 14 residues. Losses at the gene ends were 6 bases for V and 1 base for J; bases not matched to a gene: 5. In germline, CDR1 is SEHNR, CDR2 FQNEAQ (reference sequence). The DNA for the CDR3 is TGTGCCAGCAGGTCGACAGGGCGCCAAGAGACCCAGTACTTC. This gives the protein CASRSTGRQETQYF.

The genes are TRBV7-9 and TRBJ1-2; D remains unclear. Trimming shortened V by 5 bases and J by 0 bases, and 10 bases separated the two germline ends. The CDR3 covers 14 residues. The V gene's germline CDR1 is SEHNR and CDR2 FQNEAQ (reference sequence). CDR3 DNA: TGTGCCAGCAGCCCTGGAGGCACTAACTATGGCTACACCTTC. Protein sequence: CASSPGGTNYGYTF.

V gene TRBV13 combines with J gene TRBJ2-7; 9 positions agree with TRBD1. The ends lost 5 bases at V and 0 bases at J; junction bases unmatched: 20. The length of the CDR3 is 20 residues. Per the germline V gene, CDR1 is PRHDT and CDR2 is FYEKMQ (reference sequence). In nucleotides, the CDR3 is TGTGCCAGCAGCAAATCCGGGACAGGGATTTTGGCTAGCCCCTCCTACGAGCAGTACTTC. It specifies CASSKSGTGILASPSYEQYF.

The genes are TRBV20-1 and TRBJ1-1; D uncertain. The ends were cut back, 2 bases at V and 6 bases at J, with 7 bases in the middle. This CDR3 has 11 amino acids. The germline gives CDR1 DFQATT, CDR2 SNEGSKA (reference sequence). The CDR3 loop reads CSARTSAEAFF. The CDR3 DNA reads TGCAGTGCTAGAACTTCGGCTGAAGCTTTCTTT.

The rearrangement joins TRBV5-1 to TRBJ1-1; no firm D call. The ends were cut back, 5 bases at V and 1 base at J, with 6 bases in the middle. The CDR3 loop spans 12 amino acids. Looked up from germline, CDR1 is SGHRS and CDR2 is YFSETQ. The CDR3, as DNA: TGCGCCAGCAGAGTGGCGAACACTGAAGCTTTCTTT. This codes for CASRVANTEAFF.

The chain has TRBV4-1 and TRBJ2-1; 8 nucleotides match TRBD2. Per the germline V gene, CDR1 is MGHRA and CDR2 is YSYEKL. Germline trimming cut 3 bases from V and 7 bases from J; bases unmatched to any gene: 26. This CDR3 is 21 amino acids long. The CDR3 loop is CASSQRSPGGLRLDLTNEQFF. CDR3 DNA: TGCGCCAGCAGCCAGCGGTCCCCGGGAGGGCTGCGGTTAGATCTAACAAATGAGCAGTTCTTC.

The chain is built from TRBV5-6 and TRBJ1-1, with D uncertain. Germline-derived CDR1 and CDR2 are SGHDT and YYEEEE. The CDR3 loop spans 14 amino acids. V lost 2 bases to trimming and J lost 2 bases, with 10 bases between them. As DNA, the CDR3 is TGTGCCAGCAGCTTACGGAGCAGAAACACTGAAGCTTTCTTT. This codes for CASSLRSRNTEAFF.

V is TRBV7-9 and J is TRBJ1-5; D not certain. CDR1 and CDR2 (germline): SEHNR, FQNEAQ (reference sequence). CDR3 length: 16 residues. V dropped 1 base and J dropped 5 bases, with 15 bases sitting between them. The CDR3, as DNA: TGTGCCAGCAGCTTAGGTGCGGGGAGAGAGGATCAGCCCCAGCATTTT. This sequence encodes CASSLGAGREDQPQHF.

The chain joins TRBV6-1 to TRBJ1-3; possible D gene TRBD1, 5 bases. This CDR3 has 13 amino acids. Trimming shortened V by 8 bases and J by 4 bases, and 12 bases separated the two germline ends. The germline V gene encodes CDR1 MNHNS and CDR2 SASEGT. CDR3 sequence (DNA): TGTGCCAGCTCGGGGGTCCCCGGAAACACCATATATTTT. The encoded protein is CASSGVPGNTIYF.

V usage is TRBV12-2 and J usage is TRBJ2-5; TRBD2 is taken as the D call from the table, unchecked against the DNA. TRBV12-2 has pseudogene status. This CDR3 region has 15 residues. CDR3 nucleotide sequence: TGTGCAAGTCCCGGTTTTGGACTACGCCAAGAGACCCAGTACTTC. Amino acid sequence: CASPGFGLRQETQYF.

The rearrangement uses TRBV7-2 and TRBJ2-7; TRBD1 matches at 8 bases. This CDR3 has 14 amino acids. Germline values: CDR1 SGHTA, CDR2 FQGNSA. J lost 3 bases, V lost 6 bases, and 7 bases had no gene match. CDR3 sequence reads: CASRSTGEGYEQYF. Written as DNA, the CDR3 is TGTGCCAGCAGATCGACAGGGGAAGGCTACGAGCAGTACTTC.

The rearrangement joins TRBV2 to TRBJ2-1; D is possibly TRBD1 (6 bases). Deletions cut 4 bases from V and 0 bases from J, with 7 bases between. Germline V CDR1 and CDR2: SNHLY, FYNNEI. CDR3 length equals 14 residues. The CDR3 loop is CASSVGGSYNEQFF. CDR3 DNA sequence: TGTGCCAGCAGTGTAGGGGGCTCCTACAATGAGCAGTTCTTC.

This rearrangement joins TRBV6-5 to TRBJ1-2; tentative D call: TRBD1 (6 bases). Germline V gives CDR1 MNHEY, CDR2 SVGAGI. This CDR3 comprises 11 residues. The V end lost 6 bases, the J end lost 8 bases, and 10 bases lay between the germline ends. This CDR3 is CASRFRGGYTF. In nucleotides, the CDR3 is TGTGCCAGCAGATTCAGGGGCGGCTACACCTTC.

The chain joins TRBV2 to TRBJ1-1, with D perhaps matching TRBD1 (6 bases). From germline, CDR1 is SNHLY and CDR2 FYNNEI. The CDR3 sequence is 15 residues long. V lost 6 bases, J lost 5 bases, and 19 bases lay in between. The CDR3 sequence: CASSLYQGTETEAFF. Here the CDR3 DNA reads TGTGCCAGCAGCCTTTACCAGGGGACGGAGACTGAAGCTTTCTTT.

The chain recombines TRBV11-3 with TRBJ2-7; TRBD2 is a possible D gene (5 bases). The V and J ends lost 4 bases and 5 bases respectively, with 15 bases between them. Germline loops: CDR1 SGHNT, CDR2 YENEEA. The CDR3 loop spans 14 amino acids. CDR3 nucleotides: TGTGCCAGCAGCTCACCGGCCAGCGGCGACGAGCAGTACTTC. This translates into CASSSPASGDEQYF.

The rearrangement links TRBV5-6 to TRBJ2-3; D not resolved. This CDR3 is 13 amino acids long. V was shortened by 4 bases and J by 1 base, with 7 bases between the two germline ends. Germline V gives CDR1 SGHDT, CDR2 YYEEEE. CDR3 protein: CASSLDRTDTQYF. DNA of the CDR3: TGTGCCAGCAGCCTAGATCGCACAGATACGCAGTATTTT.